One and the same sample provided the 14 T cell receptor beta chains below, sequenced in a study of monozygotic twins with inflammatory bowel disease. From its re-call of the 5' RACE reads, TCRdb lists each CDR3 protein once, without DNA. This listing includes more than 350,000 distinct CDR3 sequences. The specimen was blood. Source of these receptors: a human donor with ulcerative colitis or Crohn's disease, or a healthy co-twin of an affected twin (not recorded which).

V gene TRBV6-2 or TRBV6-3 combines with J gene TRBJ1-5. Per the germline V gene, CDR1 is MNHEY and CDR2 is SVGEGT. The length of the CDR3 is 14 residues. The CDR3 is CASTRGGLAQPQHF.

The chain carries TRBV10-3 and TRBJ2-5; TCRdb's D call, TRBD1, is unchecked because there is no DNA. The CDR3 is 15 residues long. CDR1 is ENHRY, CDR2 SYGVKD, per germline. CDR3 protein: CAIRPQGQSQETQYF.

The V gene is TRBV2, the J gene TRBJ2-3; the D gene TCRdb calls, TRBD1, cannot be checked with no DNA. Per the germline V gene, CDR1 is SNHLY and CDR2 is FYNNEI. The CDR3 loop spans 14 amino acids. The CDR3 protein is CAIQTVTSTDTQYF. The variable domain in full, with the rest retrieved from reference TRBV2 and TRBJ2-3, is EPEVTQTPSHQVTQMGQEVILRCVPISNHLYFYWYRQILGQKVEFLVSFYNNEISEKSEIFDDQFSVERPDGSNFTLKIRSTKLEDSAMYFCAIQTVTSTDTQYFGPGTRLTVL.

This chain uses TRBV6-2 or TRBV6-3 with TRBJ1-5; TCRdb selects TRBD1, and the lack of DNA leaves this call unchecked. Germline V gene sequence: CDR1 MNHEY, CDR2 SVGEGT. The CDR3 loop spans 13 amino acids. Here the CDR3 reads CASSWGTDQPQHF.

V and J are TRBV2 and TRBJ2-3; TCRdb calls TRBD2, which cannot be checked without DNA. The CDR3 length is 11 residues. Germline values: CDR1 SNHLY, CDR2 FYNNEI. CDR3 protein: CARPPDRLPHF.

The CDR3 sequence: CSARDPRGLAKNIQYF. The chain couples TRBV20-1 to TRBJ2-4. The germline CDR1 and CDR2 sequences are DFQATT and SNEGSKA (reference sequence). The CDR3 is made up of 16 amino acids.

This rearrangement joins TRBV3-1 to TRBJ1-4; the D call of TRBD1 rests on TCRdb alone, since no DNA is present to check it. This CDR3 has 12 amino acids. Looked up from germline, CDR1 is LGHDT and CDR2 is YNNKEL (reference sequence). The CDR3 is CASEGAGTGVIF.

The chain employs TRBV5-6 and TRBJ1-1; TCRdb's D call of TRBD1 is untestable without DNA. Germline V CDR1 and CDR2: SGHDT, YYEEEE. This CDR3 is built from 14 residues. This CDR3 is CASSSWGANTEAFF.

The rearrangement uses TRBV28 and TRBJ1-1. CDR1 is MDHEN and CDR2 is SYDVKM in the germline V gene. This CDR3 has 15 residues. The CDR3 loop is CASRSGTGGTTEAFF.

V usage is TRBV4-3 and J usage is TRBJ2-2; TCRdb lists TRBD1, though no DNA is available to test this call. Germline CDR1 and CDR2: LGHNA and YSLEER. The CDR3 has 16 amino acids. CDR3 region: CASSQDRDRITGELFF.

This chain connects TRBV4-1 to TRBJ2-5; lacking DNA, the TRBD1 call made by TCRdb goes unchecked. This CDR3 spans 15 amino acids. Germline V gene sequence: CDR1 MGHRA, CDR2 YSYEKL. The CDR3 is CASSQVSTAQETQYF.

J is TRBJ2-3 and V is TRBV30; absent DNA, TCRdb's TRBD1 call cannot be checked. Germline CDR1 reads GTSNPN; CDR2 reads SVGIG (reference sequence). This CDR3 is built from 14 residues. This chain's CDR3 is CAWTGQGATDTQYF.

The chain is built from TRBV7-9 and TRBJ1-6. The CDR3 length is 11 residues. The germline V gene encodes CDR1 SEHNR and CDR2 FQNEAQ (reference sequence). This chain's CDR3 is CASTQGPSLHF.

V is TRBV5-6 and J is TRBJ1-5; checking the TCRdb D call of TRBD1 is not possible without DNA. The CDR3 is 16 amino acids. Germline V gene data show CDR1 as SGHDT and CDR2 as YYEEEE. CDR3: CASSLKRTGRLQPQHF.